This T cell receptor beta chain came from a study of T-cell reconstitution after alpha-beta-depleted transplantation in children. Unique molecular identifiers were used to barcode this TCRbeta library. A single record per CDR3 protein comes from TCRdb applying MiXCR to the PCR reads. Of around 120,000 distinct CDR3 sequences listed, around 23% are singletons. Germline values: CDR1 KGHDR, CDR2 SFDVKD. The ends were cut back, 4 bases at V and 2 bases at J, with 18 bases in the middle. The CDR3 contains 17 residues. This clonotype was detected many times. Antigen specificity is unknown. Whole-study findings and limits: Some patients owed their high day-60 TCRbeta diversity to surviving recipient T cells and thymic progenitors. By one year post-transplant, T-cell counts and diversity largely arose from T cells that were newly produced. Expanded clones from the graft, numbering several hundred, reportedly supplied alpha-beta T cells about two months after transplant.

The source is a male patient aged 2-15 years who had a stem cell transplant for chronic granulomatous disease, so the T cells may come from the graft donor. Material: PBMCs, mostly from graft donor cells, obtained 180 days after TCRalphabeta/CD19-depleted stem cell transplant. The chain combines TRBV24-1 with TRBJ2-3; D is uncertain. DNA of the CDR3: TGTGCCACCAGTGACCGCTGGGGAACCCCCACCACAGATACGCAGTATTTT. Amino acids: CATSDRWGTPTTDTQYF.